What follows are 26 T cell receptor beta chains derived from one specimen sequenced in a study of T-cell reconstitution after alpha-beta-depleted transplantation in children. It was with unique molecular identifiers that the TCRbeta library was prepared. TCRdb reanalysed the PCR reads using MiXCR and keeps one entry per CDR3 protein. The sample lists about 220,000 distinct CDR3 sequences; under 20% were seen once. This material consisted of PBMCs, mostly from graft donor cells, taken 360 days after TCRalphabeta/CD19-depleted stem cell transplant. The source of these receptors is a male patient under 10 years old who had a stem cell transplant for acute lymphoblastic leukemia, so the T cells may come from the graft donor.

The sample holds many counts of this clonotype. The chain employs TRBV11-2 and TRBJ2-5, with D uncertain. Germline V lookup: CDR1 SGHAT, CDR2 FQNNGV. V was pared by 0 bases and J by 1 base, with 9 bases between. CDR3 length: 15 amino acids. CDR3 nucleotides: TGTGCCAGCAGCTTAGATCTGGGCTCCCAAGAGACCCAGTACTTC. It yields the protein CASSLDLGSQETQYF.

The V call is TRBV4-2, the J call TRBJ2-7; D not resolved. This CDR3 has 13 residues. V shed 2 bases and J shed 5 bases, with 10 bases lying between them. CDR1 and CDR2 from the germline V gene are LGHNA and YNFKEQ. CDR3 amino acids: CASSQLESNEQYF. In DNA form, the CDR3 reads TGTGCCAGCAGCCAACTTGAGAGCAACGAGCAGTACTTC.

This clonotype came up many times. CDR3: CASSLRSGAPGEQFF. Written as DNA, the CDR3 is TGTGCCAGCAGTTTACGGTCGGGGGCACCTGGAGAGCAGTTCTTC. The chain carries TRBV12-3 or TRBV12-4 and TRBJ2-1; D possibly uses TRBD1 or TRBD2 (6 bases each). The V and J ends lost 2 bases and 10 bases respectively, with 18 bases between them. This CDR3 has 15 amino acids.

This clonotype showed up just a few times. V usage is TRBV10-3 and J usage is TRBJ2-2; D call uncertain. Germline CDR1 is ENHRY and CDR2 is SYGVKD. This CDR3 is built from 14 residues. The germline V and J ends were trimmed by 3 bases and 3 bases, with 8 bases remaining between them. CDR3 loop: CAISDRADTGELFF. CDR3 nucleotide sequence: TGTGCCATCAGTGATCGGGCTGACACCGGGGAGCTGTTTTTT.

This clonotype came up a few times. The chain has TRBV27 and TRBJ2-1; D may be TRBD2 (5 bases). Trimming took off 2 bases at V and 0 bases at J, with 14 bases between the two ends. Germline V gene lookup returns CDR1 MNHEY and CDR2 SMNVEV (reference sequence). The CDR3 has 17 amino acids. The CDR3 DNA reads as TGTGCCAGCAGTTTAAGAACTAGGGCGAGCTCCTACAATGAGCAGTTCTTC. Amino acid sequence: CASSLRTRASSYNEQFF.

The V and J genes are TRBV10-3 and TRBJ1-1; 10 bases agree with TRBD1. V dropped 9 bases and J dropped 3; count of bases not matched to a gene: 10. The CDR3 consists of 15 residues. The germline V gene has CDR1 ENHRY and CDR2 SYGVKD. CDR3 bases: TGTGCCATGAATGCGGGACAGGGGATTCACACTGAAGCTTTCTTT. Protein sequence: CAMNAGQGIHTEAFF.

This clonotype has more than one count but fewer than ten. This chain uses TRBV29-1 with TRBJ2-3; 7 positions match TRBD2. This CDR3 region has 14 residues. Germline V CDR1 and CDR2: SQVTM, ANQGSEA. The chain's CDR3 is CGSSGGIMSDTQYF. As DNA, the CDR3 is TGCGGCTCGTCGGGGGGAATTATGTCAGATACGCAGTATTTT.

The table lists this clonotype with a few counts. The V call is TRBV10-2, the J call TRBJ1-5, with D perhaps TRBD1 (5 bases). Germline V gene lookup returns CDR1 WSHSY and CDR2 SAAADI. The V end was cut by 6 bases, the J end by 4 bases, with 13 bases between. There are 14 residues in the CDR3. Here the CDR3 reads CASRLVGGNQPQHF. The DNA for the CDR3 is TGCGCCAGCAGACTGGTTGGGGGTAATCAGCCCCAGCATTTT.

This clonotype appeared a few times. The chain recombines TRBV7-2 with TRBJ2-7; 7 positions agree with TRBD1. Looked up from germline, CDR1 is SGHTA and CDR2 is FQGNSA. The CDR3 has 14 amino acids. V lost 5 bases to trimming and J lost 1 base; unmatched junction nucleotides: 5. This CDR3 is CASSMLGQSYEQYF. In DNA, the CDR3 is TGTGCCAGCAGCATGCTGGGACAGTCCTACGAGCAGTACTTC. Supplemented by reference TRBV7-2 and TRBJ2-7, the full variable domain reads GAGVSQSPSNKVTEKGKDVELRCDPISGHTALYWYRQSLGQGLEFLIYFQGNSAPDKSGLPSDRFSAERTGGSVSTLTIQRTQQEDSAVYLCASSMLGQSYEQYFGPGTRLTVT.

This clonotype was seen only once. The CDR3 region is CASSLSTPNTGELFF. The CDR3 DNA follows: TGTGCCAGCAGCCTTTCTACCCCGAACACCGGGGAGCTGTTTTTT. This chain links TRBV7-6 with TRBJ2-2; D is uncertain. The CDR3 spans 15 residues. Germline V lookup: CDR1 SGHVS, CDR2 FNYEAQ. V was cut by 5 bases and J by 0 bases, with 10 bases left in between. Complete variable domain (other parts from reference TRBV7-6 and TRBJ2-2): GAGVSQSPRYKVTKRGQDVALRCDPISGHVSLYWYRQALGQGPEFLTYFNYEAQQDKSGLPNDRFSAERPEGSISTLTIQRTEQRDSAMYRCASSLSTPNTGELFFGEGSRLTVL.

V is TRBV27 and J is TRBJ2-1, with 7 positions matching TRBD2. V lost 2 bases and J lost 8; bases outside the gene matches: 3. Germline CDR1 and CDR2: MNHEY and SMNVEV (reference sequence). CDR3 length: 13 residues. The CDR3 bases are TGTGCCAGCAGTTTACCCGCGGGGGATGAGCAGTTCTTC. Translating gives CASSLPAGDEQFF.

The rearrangement links TRBV6-2 or TRBV6-3 to TRBJ2-7; tentative D call: TRBD2 (5 bases). The CDR3 has 16 residues. CDR1 and CDR2 (germline): MNHEY, SVGEGT. V was clipped by 0 bases and J by 0 bases, with 12 bases between them. This CDR3 reads CASSYSGRLISYEQYF. Here the CDR3 DNA reads TGTGCCAGCAGTTACTCGGGCAGACTAATCTCCTACGAGCAGTACTTC.

The rearrangement links TRBV25-1 to TRBJ1-2; TRBD1 matches 7 bases. Germline lookup yields CDR1 MGHDK and CDR2 SYGVNS. Unmatched junction bases numbered 15, after V lost 6 bases and J lost 8 bases. This CDR3 comprises 15 residues. The DNA for the CDR3 is TGTGCCAGCAGCGTCCCGGGACAGTCGGGCTCGGGCTACACCTTC. Amino acid sequence: CASSVPGQSGSGYTF.

The table lists this clonotype with a few counts. This sequence joins TRBV20-1 and TRBJ1-6; 7 nucleotides line up with TRBD1. Unmatched junction bases numbered 15, after V lost 6 bases and J lost 7 bases. The CDR3 length is 16 residues. CDR1 DFQATT and CDR2 SNEGSKA come from the germline V gene (reference sequence). CDR3 protein: CSARRTGAAVNSPLHF. The CDR3 DNA is TGCAGTGCCCGCCGAACAGGGGCGGCGGTAAATTCACCCCTCCACTTT.

This clonotype was counted at least ten times. The chain has TRBV12-3 or TRBV12-4 and TRBJ2-1; unclear D gene. Trimming removed 5 bases at V and 4 bases at J, with 9 bases between. This CDR3 comprises 13 residues. This CDR3 is CASSQDIYNEQFF. The CDR3 region has the DNA TGTGCCAGCAGTCAAGACATTTACAATGAGCAGTTCTTC.

This clonotype was observed a handful of times. The rearrangement uses TRBV12-3 or TRBV12-4 and TRBJ1-5; 7 nucleotides match TRBD1. V dropped 3 bases and J dropped 7; count of bases not matched to a gene: 12. The CDR3 is made up of 16 amino acids. The CDR3 reads CASSLGRGRVEQPQHF. The CDR3 DNA reads TGTGCCAGCAGTTTGGGTAGGGGGCGCGTGGAGCAGCCCCAGCATTTT.

In nucleotides, the CDR3 is TGTGCCGGCACCTTTAAGACAGCTAACTATGGCTACACCTTC. Encoded protein: CAGTFKTANYGYTF. The gene calls are TRBV30 and TRBJ1-2; D possibly corresponds to TRBD1 (5 bases). Per germline, CDR1 GTSNPN and CDR2 SVGIG (reference sequence). V lost 8 bases, J lost 0 bases, and 16 bases lay in between. This CDR3 spans 14 amino acids.

This clonotype was counted a few times. The J gene is TRBJ1-5, the V gene TRBV11-2; D remains ambiguous. V dropped 3 bases and J dropped 4 bases, with 7 bases sitting between them. CDR1 and CDR2 from the germline V gene are SGHAT and FQNNGV. This CDR3 spans 13 amino acids. The CDR3 spells CASSFLANQPQHF. As DNA, the CDR3 is TGTGCCAGCAGCTTTTTAGCTAATCAGCCCCAGCATTTT. Full variable domain (outside the CDR3, taken from reference TRBV11-2 and TRBJ1-5): EAGVAQSPRYKIIEKRQSVAFWCNPISGHATLYWYQQILGQGPKLLIQFQNNGVVDDSQLPKDRFSAERLKGVDSTLKIQPAKLEDSAVYLCASSFLANQPQHFGDGTRLSIL.

The V gene is TRBV29-1, the J gene TRBJ1-2; D is possibly TRBD1 (6 bases). This CDR3 contains 11 residues. Germline CDR1 is SQVTM and CDR2 is ANQGSEA. This CDR3 is CTVIQGHGYTF. CDR3 sequence (DNA): TGCACCGTGATACAGGGCCATGGCTACACCTTC.

This clonotype was counted a few times. The J gene is TRBJ1-3, the V gene TRBV11-2; D uncertain. Germline assignment: CDR1 SGHAT and CDR2 FQNNGV. The CDR3 has 13 residues. V gave up 4 bases and J gave up 0 bases, with 4 bases separating them. The CDR3 region has the DNA TGTGCCAGCAGCTCGCTCTCTGGAAACACCATATATTTT. Encoded protein: CASSSLSGNTIYF.

The chain uses TRBV12-3 or TRBV12-4 and TRBJ2-5, with TRBD2 as a possible D gene (6 bases). This CDR3 spans 14 amino acids. V lost 7 bases to trimming and J lost 5 bases, with 17 bases between them. The CDR3 reads CASIEDYLKETQYF. In DNA form, the CDR3 reads TGTGCCAGCATTGAGGACTACCTTAAGGAGACCCAGTACTTC.

This clonotype was counted between two and nine times. The chain has TRBV12-3 or TRBV12-4 and TRBJ2-7, with 9 bases aligning to TRBD1. This CDR3 has 14 amino acids. The junction had 5 bases not matched to a gene; V was cut back by 5 bases and J by 3 bases. CDR3 sequence: CASSPTGGSYEQYF. CDR3 coding DNA: TGTGCCAGCAGTCCGACAGGGGGGAGCTACGAGCAGTACTTC.

V gene TRBV5-1 combines with J gene TRBJ1-1; 8 bases agree with TRBD1. This CDR3 comprises 14 residues. Germline trimming cut 4 bases from V and 6 bases from J; bases unmatched to any gene: 8. Germline loops: CDR1 SGHRS, CDR2 YFSETQ. DNA for the CDR3: TGCGCCAGCAGCGCCGGACAGGGTTTACCTGAAGCTTTCTTT. This sequence encodes CASSAGQGLPEAFF.

This clonotype was observed at least ten times. The rearrangement uses TRBV20-1 and TRBJ2-7; TRBD1 is a possible D gene (6 bases). This CDR3 is built from 14 residues. Trimming stripped 6 bases from V and 5 bases from J, with 20 bases between. Germline loops: CDR1 DFQATT, CDR2 SNEGSKA (reference sequence). CDR3 region: CSAPMAGGPDEQYF. For the CDR3, the DNA is TGCAGTGCACCAATGGCTGGGGGCCCGGACGAGCAGTACTTC.

The chain couples TRBV12-3 or TRBV12-4 to TRBJ2-2, with unresolved D. Between the trimmed V and J ends, which lost 3 bases and 6 bases, there was a span of 8 bases. The CDR3 length is 13 residues. CDR3 residues: CASSFHGPGELFF. DNA for the CDR3: TGTGCCAGCAGTTTCCACGGGCCCGGGGAGCTGTTTTTT.

J is TRBJ2-5 and V is TRBV7-2, with D perhaps assigned TRBD1 or TRBD2 (6 bases each). V lost 3 bases to trimming and J lost 0 bases, with 14 bases between them. The CDR3 consists of 16 residues. Germline lookup yields CDR1 SGHTA and CDR2 FQGNSA. The CDR3 region has the DNA TGTGCCAGCAGCTTTGGTCGAGGGGGGAACCAAGAGACCCAGTACTTC. Encoded protein: CASSFGRGGNQETQYF.